This is a list of T cell receptor beta chains from one sample in a study of blood T cells in healthy people across ages. From the 5' RACE reads, TCRdb called clonotypes with MiXCR, one entry per CDR3 protein. The sample records 700,000 to 850,000 distinct CDR3 sequences, about 36% being singletons. Specimen: blood. The receptor source for this set is a man aged 18 to 30 in good health. CDR3s include the opening cysteine and the closing phenylalanine or tryptophan. The order of the fields is J gene, clone size, D gene, V gene, CDR3 length, CDR3 DNA, CDR3 protein. The D gene is left open where the match is weak. Some rows mark clone size as missing; the rest say once, few, many or name a class of expanded clone.

TRBJ2-3	few	NA	TRBV10-3	14	TGTGCCATCAGTGGGGTTCAGCTAACAGATACGCAGTATTTT	CAISGVQLTDTQYF
TRBJ1-2	many	NA	TRBV20-1	13	TGCAGTGCTAGCGGTACAGACCTCTATGGCTACACCTTC	CSASGTDLYGYTF
TRBJ2-1	NA	TRBD2	TRBV10-3	14	TGTGCCATCAGTGAGAGTCTAGCGGAGAATGAGCAGTTCTTC	CAISESLAENEQFF
TRBJ1-2	NA	NA	TRBV25-1	14	TGTGCCAGCAGTGAAGCGAAGGTTAACTATGGCTACACCTTC	CASSEAKVNYGYTF
TRBJ2-1	many	NA	TRBV7-2	16	TGTGCCAGCAGCTTAGGGGGGGGGGCTAGCGCCAATGAGCAGTTCTTC	CASSLGGGASANEQFF
TRBJ2-1	few	TRBD2	TRBV5-1	15	TGCGCCAGCAGCCCGACGGGCGGGGGGCCCAATGAGCAGTTCTTC	CASSPTGGGPNEQFF
TRBJ2-3	few	NA	TRBV7-6	15	TGTGCCAGCAGCCTTCGACGGGGAATCACAGATACGCAGTATTTT	CASSLRRGITDTQYF
TRBJ1-1	few	NA	TRBV7-3	14	TGTGCCAGCCGGCGGGGGGTGGAGAGCACTGAAGCTTTCTTT	CASRRGVESTEAFF
TRBJ1-2	many	NA	TRBV3-1	14	TGTGCCAGCAGCCGAGGGCAGACTAACTATGGCTACACCTTC	CASSRGQTNYGYTF
TRBJ2-1	NA	TRBD2	TRBV12-3/TRBV12-4	17	TGTGCCAGCAGTTTATCTAGCGGGGGGGCTAAATTGAATGAGCAGTTCTTC	CASSLSSGGAKLNEQFF
TRBJ2-3	few	NA	TRBV9	19	TGTGCCAGCAGCGTAGTTCCCAGGACCCTGAGGGCGTTTAGGGATACGCAGTATTTT	CASSVVPRTLRAFRDTQYF
TRBJ1-5	NA	NA	TRBV9	17	TGTGCCAGCAGCGAAAGACCGGGACACTATAGCAATCAGCCCCAGCATTTT	CASSERPGHYSNQPQHF
TRBJ1-2	NA	NA	TRBV30	12	TGTGCCTGGAGTGGGAGCTATTATGGCTACACCTTC	CAWSGSYYGYTF
TRBJ2-6	NA	NA	TRBV20-1	19	TGCAGTGCTAGGGCTCTTCCGGTGGGACTGACCTCTGGGGCCAACGTCCTGACTTTC	CSARALPVGLTSGANVLTF
TRBJ1-1	NA	TRBD1	TRBV20-1	14	TGCAGTGTTAAGAGGGGACAGGGAGACACTGAGGCTTTCTTT	CSVKRGQGDTEAFF
TRBJ1-1	NA	NA	TRBV19	12	TGTGCCAGTAGTATGTCCCCCGGGGGCGCTTTCTTT	CASSMSPGGAFF
TRBJ1-5	NA	NA	TRBV4-1	16	TGCGCCAGCAGCCAAGGGGGGGGGCTTAGCAATCAGCCCCAGCATTTT	CASSQGGGLSNQPQHF
TRBJ1-4	NA	NA	TRBV10-3	15	TGTGCCATCAGTGACCGACAGCCAAGGGAGGAAAAACTGTTTTTT	CAISDRQPREEKLFF
TRBJ1-1	NA	TRBD1	TRBV5-1	15	TGCGCCAGCAGCTCGTCGGGACAGTATCACACTGAAGCTTTCTTT	CASSSSGQYHTEAFF
TRBJ1-1	NA	NA	TRBV28	14	TGTGCCAGCAGCCAAACACAGGGTCCCACTGAAGCTTTCTTT	CASSQTQGPTEAFF
TRBJ1-2	NA	TRBD1	TRBV28	13	TGTGCCAGCACCCCGGGACAGGGGGGTGGCTACACCTTC	CASTPGQGGGYTF
TRBJ2-2	NA	TRBD1	TRBV7-3	13	TGTGCCAGCCGGGGACAGCCCACCGGGGAGCTGTTTTTT	CASRGQPTGELFF
TRBJ1-5	many	NA	TRBV10-3	14	TGTGCCTCTCATCCGTCCGGGGGGGGCCAGCCCCAGCATTTT	CASHPSGGGQPQHF
TRBJ1-4	NA	NA	TRBV7-9	15	TGTGCCAGCAGCGCCGCGGCAGTGGCGGGAGAAAAACTGTTTTTT	CASSAAAVAGEKLFF
TRBJ2-1	NA	TRBD1	TRBV7-2	17	TGTGCCAGCAGCCTAACCCCCGGGACAGGGAAAGTCAATGAGCAGTTCTTC	CASSLTPGTGKVNEQFF
TRBJ1-1	NA	TRBD1	TRBV10-3	15	TGTGCCATCAGTGAAAGGGGACAGGGGGCGACTGAAGCTTTCTTT	CAISERGQGATEAFF
TRBJ2-1	many	NA	TRBV4-2	16	TGTGCCAGCAGCCAAGATATGGGGGGGCCATACAATGAGCAGTTCTTC	CASSQDMGGPYNEQFF
TRBJ2-7	few	NA	TRBV5-1	14	TGCGCCAGCAGCTTGGAGGCAGGAGTTGACGAGCAGTACTTC	CASSLEAGVDEQYF
TRBJ1-2	few	NA	TRBV4-3	15	TGCGCCAGCAGCCAAGACCACCAGGGAGGCTATGGCTACACCTTC	CASSQDHQGGYGYTF
TRBJ2-1	few	TRBD1	TRBV29-1	15	TGCAGCGTTTTTAAGACAGGGGACTTATACAATGAGCAGTTCTTC	CSVFKTGDLYNEQFF
TRBJ2-3	NA	TRBD1	TRBV20-1	15	TGCAGTGCTAGATCTCAGGGGGAAGGCACAGATACGCAGTATTTT	CSARSQGEGTDTQYF
TRBJ2-7	few	TRBD1	TRBV7-2	15	TGTGCCAGCAGCACAGGGGTCGGCGTCTTGGGGGAGCAGTACTTC	CASSTGVGVLGEQYF
TRBJ1-2	few	TRBD1	TRBV6-4	13	TGTGCCAGCAGGGGACAGGGTGACTATGGCTACACCTTC	CASRGQGDYGYTF
TRBJ1-1	NA	NA	TRBV20-1	14	TGCAGTGCTAGCCCGCCCCAGGGGCGAACTGAAGCTTTCTTT	CSASPPQGRTEAFF
TRBJ2-7	NA	NA	TRBV7-2	14	TGTGCCAGCATGCTGGACGGACTCTCCTACGAGCAGTACTTC	CASMLDGLSYEQYF
TRBJ1-2	few	TRBD1	TRBV12-3/TRBV12-4	15	TGTGCCAGCAGTGGCTCCGGGACAGGGGGTTTTGGCTACACCTTC	CASSGSGTGGFGYTF
TRBJ2-3	few	TRBD2	TRBV28	15	TGTGCCAGCAGTCCCCCTAGCGGTCTCACAGATACGCAGTATTTT	CASSPPSGLTDTQYF
TRBJ1-2	many	NA	TRBV20-1	15	TGCAGTGCTAGAGATTACGACAGGACCTCCGGGGGCTACACCTTC	CSARDYDRTSGGYTF
TRBJ1-4	NA	NA	TRBV5-1	14	TGCGCCGGCAGCTTGTCGGCTGATAATGAAAAACTGTTTTTT	CAGSLSADNEKLFF
TRBJ2-2	NA	TRBD2	TRBV9	17	TGTGCCAGCAGCGTGACTAGCGGGGGCCCTTACACCGGGGAGCTGTTTTTT	CASSVTSGGPYTGELFF
TRBJ1-1	NA	NA	TRBV6-2/TRBV6-3	12	TGTGCCAGCAGTTCCGCCCCACTTGAAGCTTTCTTT	CASSSAPLEAFF